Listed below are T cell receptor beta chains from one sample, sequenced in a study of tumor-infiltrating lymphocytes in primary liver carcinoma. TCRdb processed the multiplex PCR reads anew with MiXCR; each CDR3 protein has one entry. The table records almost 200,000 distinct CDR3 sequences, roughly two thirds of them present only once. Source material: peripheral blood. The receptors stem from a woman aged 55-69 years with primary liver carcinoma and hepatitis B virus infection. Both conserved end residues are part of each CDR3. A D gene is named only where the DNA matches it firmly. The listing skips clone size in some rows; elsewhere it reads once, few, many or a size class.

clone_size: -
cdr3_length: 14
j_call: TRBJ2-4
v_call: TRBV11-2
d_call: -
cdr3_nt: TGTGCCAGCAGCCCCCCGGGACGGACTACCATTCAGTACTTC
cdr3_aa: CASSPPGRTTIQYF

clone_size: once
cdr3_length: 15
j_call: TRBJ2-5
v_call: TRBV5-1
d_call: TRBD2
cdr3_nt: TGCGCCAGCGGATTAGCGGGAGTTCCGATAGAGACCCAGTACTTC
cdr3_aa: CASGLAGVPIETQYF

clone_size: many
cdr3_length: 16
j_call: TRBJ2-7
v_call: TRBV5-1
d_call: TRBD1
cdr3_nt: TGCGCCAGCAGCCCGCTCGGGACAGGGGCCTTCTACGAGCAGTACTTC
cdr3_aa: CASSPLGTGAFYEQYF

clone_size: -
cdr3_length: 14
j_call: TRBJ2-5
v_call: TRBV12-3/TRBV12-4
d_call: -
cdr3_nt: TGTGCCAGGAGTTCCACGGGTCCCGGGGAGACCCAGTACTTC
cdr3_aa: CARSSTGPGETQYF

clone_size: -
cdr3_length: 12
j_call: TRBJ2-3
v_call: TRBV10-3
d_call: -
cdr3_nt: TGTGCCACCCTGGGGCCCACAGATATGCAGTATTTT
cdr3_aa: CATLGPTDMQYF

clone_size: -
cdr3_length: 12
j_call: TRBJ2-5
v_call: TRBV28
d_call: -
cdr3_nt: TGTGCCAGCAGTTCCTCTCTTTGGGTCCAGTACTTC
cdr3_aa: CASSSSLWVQYF

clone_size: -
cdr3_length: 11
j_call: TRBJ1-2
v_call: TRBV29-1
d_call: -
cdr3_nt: TGCAGCGTTGGGGGTACCGAAGACTACACCTTC
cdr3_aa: CSVGGTEDYTF

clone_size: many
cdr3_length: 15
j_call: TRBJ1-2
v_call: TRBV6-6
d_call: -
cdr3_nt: TGTGCCAGCAGTTACTCCGGCAGGGGAGACTATGGCTACACCTTC
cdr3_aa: CASSYSGRGDYGYTF

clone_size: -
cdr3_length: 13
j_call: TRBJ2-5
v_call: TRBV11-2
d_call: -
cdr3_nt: TGTGCCAGCAGCCCTCGTATCGACGAGACCCAGTACTTC
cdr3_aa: CASSPRIDETQYF

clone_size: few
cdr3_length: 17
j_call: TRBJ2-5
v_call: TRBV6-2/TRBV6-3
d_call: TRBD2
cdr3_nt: TGTGCCAGCAACCCCGGGACTAGCGGGAGGGCGAAAGAGACCCAGTACTTC
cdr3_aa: CASNPGTSGRAKETQYF

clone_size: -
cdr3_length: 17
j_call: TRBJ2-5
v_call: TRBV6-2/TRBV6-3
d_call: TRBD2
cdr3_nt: TGTGCCAGCAGCTCCCCCCCTAGCGGGAGGGCCGGGGAGACCCTGTACTTC
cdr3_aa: CASSSPPSGRAGETLYF

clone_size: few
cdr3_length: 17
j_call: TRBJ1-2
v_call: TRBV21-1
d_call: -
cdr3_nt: TGTGCCAGCAGCAAACCCCCGACAGGGGGCCCTAACTATGGCTACACCTTC
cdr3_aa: CASSKPPTGGPNYGYTF

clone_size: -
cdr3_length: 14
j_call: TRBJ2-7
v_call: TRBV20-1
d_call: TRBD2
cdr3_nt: TGCAGTACTAGATATGCGGGGGGGGTTGGCGAGCAGTACTTC
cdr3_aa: CSTRYAGGVGEQYF

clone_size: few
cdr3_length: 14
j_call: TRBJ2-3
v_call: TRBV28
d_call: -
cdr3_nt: TGTGCCAGCAGTTTTGTGGATTACACAGATACGCGGTGTTTT
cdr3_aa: CASSFVDYTDTRCF

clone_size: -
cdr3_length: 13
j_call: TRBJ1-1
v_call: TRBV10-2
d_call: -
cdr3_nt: TGCACCAGCAGTGAGATGATCGTCACTGAAGCTTTCTTC
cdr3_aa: CTSSEMIVTEAFF

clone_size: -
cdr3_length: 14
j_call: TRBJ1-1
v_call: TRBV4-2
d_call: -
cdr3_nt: TGTGTCAGCAGCCATCCCTGGGGGGGCACTGAAGCTTTCTTT
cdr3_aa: CVSSHPWGGTEAFF

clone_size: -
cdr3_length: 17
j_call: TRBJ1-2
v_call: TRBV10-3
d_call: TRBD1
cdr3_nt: TGTGCCATCAGTGAGAGGGGCCTACAGGGGGCGGACTATGGCTACACCTTC
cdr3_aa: CAISERGLQGADYGYTF

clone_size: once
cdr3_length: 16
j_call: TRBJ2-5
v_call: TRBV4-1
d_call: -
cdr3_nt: TGTGCCAGCAGACAAGATCGGTACAGCTGGGGAGAGACCCAGTACTTC
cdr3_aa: CASRQDRYSWGETQYF

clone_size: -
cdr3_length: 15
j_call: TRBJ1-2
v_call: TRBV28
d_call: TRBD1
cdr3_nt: TGTGCCAGCATCTTTGCCACGGGACAGAGTTATGACTACACCTTC
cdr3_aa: CASIFATGQSYDYTF

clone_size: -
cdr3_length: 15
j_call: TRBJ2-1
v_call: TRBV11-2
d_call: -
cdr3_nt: TGTGCCAGCAGCGTCCCGGGACTCCAATTCAGTGAGCAGTTCTTC
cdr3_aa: CASSVPGLQFSEQFF

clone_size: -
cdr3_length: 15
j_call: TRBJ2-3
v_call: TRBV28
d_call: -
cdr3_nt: TGTGCCAGCAGGTCCGGGACCGACCTGAAAGATACGCAGTATTTT
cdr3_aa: CASRSGTDLKDTQYF

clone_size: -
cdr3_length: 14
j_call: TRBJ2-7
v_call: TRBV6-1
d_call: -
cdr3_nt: TGTGCAAGCAGAACCGGGTCAGGTACCTACGAGCAGTACTTC
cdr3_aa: CASRTGSGTYEQYF

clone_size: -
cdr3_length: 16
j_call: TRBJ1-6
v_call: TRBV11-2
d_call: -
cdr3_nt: TGTGCCAGCAGCTCTCAACCTGAATACTTGAATTCGCCCCTCCACTTT
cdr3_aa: CASSSQPEYLNSPLHF

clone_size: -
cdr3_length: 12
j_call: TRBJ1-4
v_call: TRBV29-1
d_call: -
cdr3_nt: TGCAGCGCAAGGGGATCCAATGAAAAACTGTTTTTT
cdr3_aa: CSARGSNEKLFF

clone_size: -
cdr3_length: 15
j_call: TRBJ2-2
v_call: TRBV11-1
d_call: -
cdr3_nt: TGTGCCAGCAGCTTACGTCTAGTGGGCACTGGGGAGCTGTTTTTT
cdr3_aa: CASSLRLVGTGELFF

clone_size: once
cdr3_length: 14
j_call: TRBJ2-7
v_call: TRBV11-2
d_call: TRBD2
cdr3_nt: TGTGCCAGCAGTCTTATTGGGGGGGACTACGAGCAATACTTC
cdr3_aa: CASSLIGGDYEQYF

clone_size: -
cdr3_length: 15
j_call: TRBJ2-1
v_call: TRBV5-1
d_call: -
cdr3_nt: TGCGCCAGCGGTGGGACTGGAAGCTCCTACAATGAGCAGTTCTTC
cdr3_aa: CASGGTGSSYNEQFF

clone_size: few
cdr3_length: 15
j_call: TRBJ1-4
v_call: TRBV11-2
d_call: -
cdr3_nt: TGTGCCAGCGGCTTAGAAGGGGGTGAAAATGAAAAACTGTTTTTT
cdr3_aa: CASGLEGGENEKLFF